The source of this T cell receptor (beta chain) is a study of response to subunit inactivated influenza vaccine. Study observations and caveats: A suggestion made by the authors is that each seasonal influenza vaccination recruits few new T cells.

One entry per CDR3 protein, called by TCRdb with MiXCR from the RT-PCR reads. The table records more than 500,000 distinct CDR3 sequences, approximately 10% of them present only once. The CDR3 runs 14 residues. With 5 bases removed from V and 1 base from J, the gap between germline ends came to 12 bases. Germline loops: CDR1 DFQATT, CDR2 SNEGSKA (reference sequence). This clonotype was counted only a few times. The antigen remains unidentified. The same data also contributed to another study, on T cells expressing NK-cell markers. This second study notes: It was by 5'RACE template switching with UMIs that TCR beta cDNA was made. Sorted CD3+CD56+NKG2C+, CD3+CD56+NKG2C- and CD3+CD56-NKG2C+ T cells provided the TCR beta repertoires. There remained a lack of clarity about HCMV specificity of expanded NKG2C+ T cell clones.

The chain has TRBV20-1 and TRBJ2-4; D might be TRBD2 (6 bases). This receptor was taken from a man aged 45-65 years who received an inactivated influenza vaccine. This specimen was PBMCs from blood, taken on the day of vaccination. CDR3 nucleotides: TGCAGTGCTTTATCGGGACTCGCCAAAAACATTCAGTACTTC. This translates into CSALSGLAKNIQYF.